The present TCR beta chain was sequenced within a study of identifying expanded T cells in peripheral blood. General study findings and limits: Two-week clone count variance significantly increased as total template count grew. Approximately 1.1 clones differed between technical replicates, versus around 15 and 19 over time.

Points on this clone: Antigen specificity is unknown.

Sequencing used immunoSEQ multiplex PCR; TCRdb keeps in-frame clones, though not all of them. This sample has 95,000 to 150,000 clones; 75% to 90% occur once, and the top ten carry 3% to 3.5%. Healthy donors had no documented immune events, such as infections, while sampled. The material sequenced was blood. This TCR came from a person between 18 and 75 years old in good health.

The CDR3 sequence: CASSIQGANTYEQYF. In DNA, the CDR3 is TGTGCCAGTAGTATACAGGGGGCGAACACCTACGAGCAGTACTTC. The chain has TRBV19 and TRBJ2-7, with 8 bases that match TRBD1. The CDR3 covers 15 residues. Per the germline V gene, CDR1 is LNHDA and CDR2 is SQIVND (reference sequence). The V gene end was trimmed by 2 bases and the J gene end by 2 bases; junction bases not matched to a gene: 5.